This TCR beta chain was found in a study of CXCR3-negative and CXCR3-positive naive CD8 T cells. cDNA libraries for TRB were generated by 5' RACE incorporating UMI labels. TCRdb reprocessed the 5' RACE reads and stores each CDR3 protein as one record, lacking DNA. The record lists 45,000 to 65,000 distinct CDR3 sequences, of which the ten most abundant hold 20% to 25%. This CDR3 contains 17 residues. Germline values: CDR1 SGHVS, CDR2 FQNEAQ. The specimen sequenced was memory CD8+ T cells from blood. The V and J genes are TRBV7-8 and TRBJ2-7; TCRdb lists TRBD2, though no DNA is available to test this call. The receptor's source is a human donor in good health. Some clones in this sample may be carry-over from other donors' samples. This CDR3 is CASSKTSGSPIPYEQYF.